Given below is one T cell receptor beta chain in context. Antigen: not known. Germline assignment: CDR1 SGHDT and CDR2 YYEEEE. This CDR3 region has 13 residues. V was pared by 0 bases and J by 7 bases, with 10 bases between. TCRdb ran MiXCR on the reads and lists one entry per CDR3 protein. The sample contains 500,000 or so distinct CDR3 sequences, 15% to 20% of which appear only once. The sample belongs to a study of T cell repertoires in cytomegalovirus infection. Study in general: Public TCR beta signature analysis indicated the presence of both CMV infection and matching HLA type.

Findings and caveats of the study: CMV-specific HLA-C-restricted TCR beta clonotypes dominated the ex vivo response. Cumulative public TCR beta family frequency identified carriers of CMV plus the relevant HLA.

The chain combines TRBV5-6 with TRBJ1-2; D is undetermined. The receptor was isolated from a human donor in good health (CMV status not recorded). Some clones in this sample may be carry-over from other donors' samples. The sequenced sample was CD8+ T cells from PBMCs. The CDR3 DNA sequence: TGTGCCAGCAGCTTGGTACCAACAACTGGCTACACCTTC. Protein product: CASSLVPTTGYTF.